A single sample is the source of the 20 T cell receptor delta chains below, sequenced in a study of gammadelta T cells in human blood. TCRdb reran clone calling via CATT on the RT-PCR reads. The sample consists of several hundred delta-chain clones, roughly a third of them appearing once. The sample comprised Vgamma9Vdelta2 gamma-delta T cells from infant blood. The receptors come from a human donor.

Only a few counts were recorded for this clone. A far larger clone is one nucleotide away, so this likely arose from a read error. Additional DNA sequences in this sample encode the identical CDR3. The gene calls are TRDV2 and TRDJ3; D possibly corresponds to TRDD3 (6 bases). TCRdb offers no J gene call, so here the DNA was matched to germline to obtain one. Germline lookup yields CDR1 GEAIGNYY and CDR2 EKD. CDR3 size: 19 residues. V was pared by 0 bases and J by 0 bases, with 14 bases between. CDR3: CACDTGWGDSSWDTRQMFF. The CDR3 DNA follows: TGTGCCTGTGACACCGGCTGGGGTGATAGCTCCTGGGACACCCGACAGATGTTTTTC.

About this clone: This likely traces to a read error, being one base from a far larger clone. V and J are TRDV2 and TRDJ3, with 12 bases identical to TRDD3. TCRdb offers no J gene call, so here the DNA was matched to germline to obtain one. Germline V gene lookup returns CDR1 GEAIGNYY and CDR2 EKD. The CDR3 runs to 19 residues. The CDR3 sequence is CACDNWGILSSWDPRQMFF. The CDR3 DNA is TGTGCCTGTGACAACTGGGGGATACTCAGCTCCTGGGACCCCCGACAGATGTTTTTC.

Of note for this clone: A read error is the likely source, as a far larger clone sits one nucleotide away. The chain is built from TRDV2 and TRDJ3, with TRDD3 identical over 7 bases. Here the J gene was assigned by germline matching of the DNA, as TCRdb has none. The CDR3 is 19 residues long. In germline, CDR1 is GEAIGNYY, CDR2 EKD. V lost 0 bases and J lost 0; bases outside the gene matches: 7. The CDR3 DNA follows: TGTGCCTGTGACACCGGGGGGGATGAGAGCTCCTGGGACACCCGACAGATGTTTTTC. Its protein is CACDTGGDESSWDTRQMFF.

Remarks on this clone: A far larger clone is off by one base, so a read error is likely. The chain employs TRDV2 and TRDJ3; D is undetermined. Germline V gene data show CDR1 as GEAIGNYY and CDR2 as EKD. The CDR3 extends over 18 amino acids. The CDR3, as DNA: TGTGCCCGTGACCCGGCGGGGCGAAGCTCCTGGGACACCCGACAGATGTTTTTC. This codes for CARDPAGRSSWDTRQMFF.

About this clone itself: This sequence is one base from a far larger clone and is likely a read error. V and J are TRDV2 and TRDJ1; 8 bases match TRDD3. Germline matching of the DNA provided the J gene here, since TCRdb leaves it blank. The CDR3 is 18 residues long. The J segment lost 0 bases and the V segment lost 3 bases, leaving 14 bases of the junction unmatched. Looked up from germline, CDR1 is GEAIGNYY and CDR2 is EKD. The CDR3 DNA sequence: TGTGCCTGTGACTCCTTCGTACTGGGGGGCCGTTACACCGATAAACTCATCTTT. Translation: CACDSFVLGGRYTDKLIF.

A remark on this clone: The likely explanation is a read error, given a far larger clone one base away. This chain links TRDV2 with TRDJ2; the match to TRDD3 covers 12 bases. The J gene, not given by TCRdb, was assigned here from a germline match of the nucleotide sequence. The ends lost 0 bases at V and 3 bases at J; junction bases unmatched: 7. The CDR3 length is 18 residues. From germline, CDR1 is GEAIGNYY and CDR2 EKD. The DNA of the CDR3 is TGTGCCTGTGACACCCTGGGGGATACGCCGTCTGTGACAGCACAACTCTTCTTT. Residues: CACDTLGDTPSVTAQLFF.

This clone turned up a few times. This sequence joins TRDV2 and TRDJ1, with 11 bases matching TRDD3. The germline V gene has CDR1 GEAIGNYY and CDR2 EKD. This CDR3 region has 14 residues. Unmatched junction bases numbered 1, after V lost 1 base and J lost 4 bases. The DNA of the CDR3 is TGTGCCTGTGACACACTGGGGGATAGCGATAAACTCATCTTT. Amino acid sequence: CACDTLGDSDKLIF.

This clone was seen just once. A single base is all that separates this from a far larger clone, so a read error is likely. This chain links TRDV2 with TRDJ1, with D perhaps TRDD3 (5 bases). TCRdb supplies no J gene; here it was assigned by aligning the nucleotide sequence to germline. V lost 3 bases and J lost 9, with 31 bases in between. The CDR3 has 18 residues. Germline V lookup: CDR1 GEAIGNYY, CDR2 EKD. CDR3 in amino acids: CACDFLYGEYRASKELIF. The DNA for the CDR3 is TGTGCCTGTGACTTTCTGTACGGGGAATACCGAGCCTCGAAGGAACTCATCTTT.

On this clone itself: Being one base from a much bigger clone, this may be a read error. This chain connects TRDV2 to TRDJ3; TRDD3 aligns across 7 bases. No J segment appears in TCRdb, so it was assigned here by matching the sequence to germline. There are 19 residues in the CDR3. V lost 0 bases, J lost 0 bases, and 7 bases stayed unmatched. Germline V CDR1 and CDR2: GEAIGNYY, EKD. The CDR3 protein is CACDTCGIPSSWDTRQMFF. In DNA form, the CDR3 reads TGTGCCTGTGACACCTGTGGGATACCGAGCTCCTGGGACACCCGACAGATGTTTTTC.

Concerning this clone itself: This probably arose from a read error, given a far larger clone one base away. The chain carries TRDV2 and TRDJ2, with TRDD3 matching over 10 bases. The V gene end was trimmed by 2 bases and the J gene end by 5 bases; junction bases not matched to a gene: 4. Germline-derived CDR1 and CDR2 are GEAIGNYY and EKD. The CDR3 extends over 15 amino acids. The CDR3 is CACDKLGDVTAQLFF. DNA of the CDR3: TGTGCCTGTGACAAACTGGGGGATGTTACAGCACAACTCTTCTTT.

The table lists this clone with a few counts. This is likely an artifact of a read error, given a far larger clone one base away. Other DNA sequences from this sample encode an identical CDR3 as well. This sequence joins TRDV2 and TRDJ3; TRDD3 matches at 8 bases. CDR1 and CDR2 from the germline V gene are GEAIGNYY and EKD. The CDR3 consists of 20 residues. The CDR3 sequence: CACDTVMGIHVTWDTRQMFF. As DNA, the CDR3 is TGTGCCTGTGACACCGTGATGGGGATACATGTCACCTGGGACACCCGACAGATGTTTTTT.

This clone is large in the sample. This rearrangement joins TRDV2 to TRDJ3; TRDD3 matches 8 bases. CDR1 is GEAIGNYY, CDR2 EKD, per germline. The CDR3 consists of 18 residues. J was trimmed by 0 bases and V by 4 bases; bases with no gene match: 7. The CDR3 DNA sequence: TGTGCCTGTGATTACTGGGGGTCCAGCTCCTGGGACACCCGACAGATGTTTTTC. As protein: CACDYWGSSSWDTRQMFF.

A remark on this clone: This probably arose from a read error, given a far larger clone one base away. The rearrangement links TRDV2 to TRDJ2; D perhaps matches TRDD3 (6 bases). TCRdb lists no J gene, so it was determined here by aligning the DNA to germline. The CDR3 runs to 18 residues. Germline V gene data show CDR1 as GEAIGNYY and CDR2 as EKD. The CDR3 DNA is TGTGCCTGTGACACCCTTAACGGTGTGGGATATTTGATAGCACAACTCTTCTTT. It translates to CACDTLNGVGYLIAQLFF.

A word on this clone: This may come from a read error, since a much larger clone is one base off. The identical CDR3 is also encoded by other nucleotide sequences in the sample. V and J are TRDV2 and TRDJ3; TRDD3 matches 12 bases. In germline, CDR1 is GEAIGNYY, CDR2 EKD. The CDR3 contains 19 residues. For the CDR3, the DNA is TGCGCCTGTGACACCCTGGGGGATACGAGCTCCTGGGACACCCGACAGATGTTTTTC. Residues: CACDTLGDTSSWDTRQMFF.

As regards this clone: One base separates it from a far larger clone, so it is likely a read error. The J gene was not called, though the V gene is TRDV2; TRDD3 is the table's D call, not checked against the DNA. The germline gives CDR1 GEAIGNYY, CDR2 EKD. The CDR3 contains 19 residues. In DNA form, the CDR3 reads TGTGCCTGTGACACCGTACTGGGGGATTACTCCTGGGACACCCGACAAATGTTTTTC. It codes for CACDTVLGDYSWDTRQMFF.

This clone has more than one count but fewer than ten. This probably arose from a read error, given a far larger clone one base away. Other DNA sequences in the same sample also yield this CDR3. This sequence joins TRDV2 and TRDJ1; 9 bases agree with TRDD3. TCRdb carries no J gene annotation; the J gene was assigned here by matching the DNA with germline. The V segment lost 1 base and the J segment 0 bases; nucleotides outside the gene matches: 14. This CDR3 comprises 19 residues. The germline gives CDR1 GEAIGNYY, CDR2 EKD. In DNA form, the CDR3 reads TGTGCCTGTGACACAGTTAATCTACTGGGGGAACCGTACACCGATAAACTCATCTTT. Its translation is CACDTVNLLGEPYTDKLIF.

A remark on this clone: It is likely a read error: a sequence one base away is far more abundant. The chain combines TRDV2 with TRDJ2, with a tentative D call TRDD3 (6 bases). The J gene comes from matching the DNA to germline here; TCRdb lacks it. V dropped 1 base and J dropped 6 bases, with 35 bases sitting between them. The CDR3 has 22 residues. Per the germline V gene, CDR1 is GEAIGNYY and CDR2 is EKD. The CDR3 loop is CACDTRWGCALDGARGAAQLFF. CDR3 nucleotides: TGTGCCTGTGACACGAGGTGGGGATGCGCCTTGGATGGTGCGCGGGGGGCAGCACAACTCTTCTTT.

Worth noting for this clone: It is likely a read error: a sequence one base away is far more abundant. The V and J genes are TRDV2 and TRDJ1; the match to TRDD3 covers 8 bases. Here the J gene was assigned by germline matching of the DNA, as TCRdb has none. Germline V gives CDR1 GEAIGNYY, CDR2 EKD. The CDR3 is made up of 17 amino acids. The CDR3 loop is CACDTLLGGEYTGKLIF. In DNA, the CDR3 is TGTGCCTGTGACACTCTACTGGGGGGAGAGTACACCGGTAAACTCATCTTT.

This clone is large within its sample. The chain carries TRDV2 and TRDJ1, with TRDD3 matching over 12 bases. The V segment lost 2 bases and the J segment 7 bases; nucleotides outside the gene matches: 4. This CDR3 spans 14 amino acids. Germline V gives CDR1 GEAIGNYY, CDR2 EKD. For the CDR3, the DNA is TGTGCCTGTGACATACTGGGGGATACCCCTAAACTCATCTTT. The encoded protein is CACDILGDTPKLIF.

This clone was seen only a few times. A far larger clone is one base from this, pointing to a likely read error. V gene TRDV2 combines with J gene TRDJ2; 7 bases align to TRDD3. TCRdb is silent on the J gene; assignment here came from matching the DNA to germline. The CDR3 length is 16 residues. V dropped 0 bases and J dropped 4; count of bases not matched to a gene: 7. Germline V CDR1 and CDR2: GEAIGNYY, EKD. CDR3 in DNA: TGTGCCTGTGACACCATCTGGGGGTCTTCGACAGCACAACTCTTCTTT. Translated, it gives CACDTIWGSSTAQLFF.